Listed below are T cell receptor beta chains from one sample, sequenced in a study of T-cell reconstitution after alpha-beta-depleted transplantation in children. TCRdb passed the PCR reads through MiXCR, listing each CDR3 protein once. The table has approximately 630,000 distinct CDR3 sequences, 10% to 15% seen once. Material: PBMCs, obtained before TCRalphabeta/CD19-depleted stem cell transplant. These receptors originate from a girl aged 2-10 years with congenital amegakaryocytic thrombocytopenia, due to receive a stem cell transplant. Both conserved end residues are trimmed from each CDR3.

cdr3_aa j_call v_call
ASETSGRVYEQF TRBJ2-1 TRBV6-2/TRBV6-3
ASSFTDMNTEAF TRBJ1-1 TRBV5-1
ASSPRQGPSSGNTIY TRBJ1-3 TRBV4-1
ASSFRAGELF TRBJ2-2 TRBV13
ASSFRTRGEQF TRBJ2-1 TRBV5-1
SALTLDTEAF TRBJ1-1 TRBV20-1
ASSVTSGRAVGIYEQY TRBJ2-7 TRBV28
ASSYQETQY TRBJ2-5 TRBV5-6
SAIRTAQQY TRBJ2-3 TRBV20-1
ASSGLATYNEQF TRBJ2-1 TRBV27
ASRHREAGETQY TRBJ2-5 TRBV28
ASSAGPSGNYNEQF TRBJ2-1 TRBV3-1
ASSLGGLHQQRGELF TRBJ2-2 TRBV11-2
ASWDREEANYGYT TRBJ1-2 TRBV6-1
ASNNAGDSYNEQF TRBJ2-1 TRBV6-1
AISASATQY TRBJ2-3 TRBV10-3
AISESPLAGTQY TRBJ2-5 TRBV10-3
ASSSPVVRHTQY TRBJ2-3 TRBV28
ASSKGANTGELF TRBJ2-2 TRBV5-1
ASSLDGRTSYNEQF TRBJ2-1 TRBV7-9
ASSLPDRDGTVQF TRBJ2-1 TRBV5-6
ASSSLAGEYNEQF TRBJ2-1 TRBV12-3/TRBV12-4
ASGFMVGEQY TRBJ2-7 TRBV12-5
SARDDRGSTYEQY TRBJ2-7 TRBV20-1
SARPREYQETQY TRBJ2-5 TRBV20-1
ASSTASKYSNQPQH TRBJ1-5 TRBV28
ASSLEGFSNQPQH TRBJ1-5 TRBV7-9
ASSLEIIADTQY TRBJ2-3 TRBV5-1
ASGREWGRGQF TRBJ2-1 TRBV4-1
ASSLDSGYEQY TRBJ2-7 TRBV7-6
ASSQEGPQQF TRBJ2-1 TRBV4-1
ASSPRAQKNIQY TRBJ2-4 TRBV6-1
ASSRQEGYT TRBJ1-2 TRBV2
ASSFRDRGLDTQY TRBJ2-3 TRBV12-3/TRBV12-4
ASSINGFAYEQY TRBJ2-7 TRBV19
ASFGLAGLNEQF TRBJ2-1 TRBV7-9
ASRRLRDSYNEQF TRBJ2-1 TRBV6-2/TRBV6-3
ASSLTLASTDTQY TRBJ2-3 TRBV7-2
ASGWGGNTEAF TRBJ1-1 TRBV27
SVKRGYYNEQF TRBJ2-1 TRBV20-1
SASEGTSGTKKRV TRBJ2-1 TRBV20-1
ASSQDRKVARAPTDTQY TRBJ2-3 TRBV3-1
ASSPGTSGSLGSGETQY TRBJ2-5 TRBV27
ASSPNTGTSVSYEQY TRBJ2-7 TRBV7-8
ASSFSVGNGEGEETQY TRBJ2-5 TRBV12-3/TRBV12-4
ASSLTTGITGELF TRBJ2-2 TRBV5-1
ASSSPFLAGNSEQF TRBJ2-1 TRBV27